This T cell receptor (beta chain) was profiled in a study of T cell repertoires in cytomegalovirus infection. Study background: CMV infection and matching HLA type were both indicated by public TCR beta signatures. The study, taken as a whole, reports: Summed frequency of public TCR beta families distinguished CMV carriers with the relevant HLA. Clonotypes of TCR beta that were HLA-C-restricted and CMV-specific dominated the ex vivo response.

Worth noting for this clonotype: Its antigen is undetermined. This may be a read error: a much more frequent sequence differs by one nucleotide.

TCRdb re-derived calls from the reads in MiXCR, one entry per CDR3 protein. The table includes roughly 230,000 distinct CDR3 sequences, roughly 20% detected once. The CDR3 contains 16 residues. The chain uses TRBV5-3 and TRBJ2-1; D perhaps matches TRBD1 (5 bases). TRBV5-3 is given ORF status, its function remaining uncertain. This sequence originates from a human donor in good health (CMV status not recorded). Some clones in this sample may be carry-over from other donors' samples. The sequenced sample was CD8+ T cells from PBMCs. The DNA for the CDR3 is TGTGCCAGCAGCTTGGTCCGCCAGGGCTCCTACAGTGAGCAGTTCTTC. This encodes CASSLVRQGSYSEQFF.